Sequencing of this TCR beta chain was carried out in a study of blood T cell repertoires in COVID-19. Across the study: COVID-19 samples collected from the United States, Italy and Spain covered acute and convalescent phases. PBMCs, B-cell-depleted T cells, or T cells were the source of the cDNA or gDNA that made up the material.

Trimming shortened V by 4 bases and J by 5 bases, and 17 bases separated the two germline ends. The germline V gene has CDR1 LGHNA and CDR2 YNFKEQ. This CDR3 is built from 15 residues. This clone was seen just once. Authors' processing steps: Quantification of nucleated cells was approximated via reference gene primer amplification. Libraries were prepared by immunoSEQ multiplex PCR; TCRdb keeps only in-frame clonotypes and omits some of them. V and J calls and clone size are given by that table; D and trimming were obtained from the DNA. Found here are approximately 37,000 clones, 80% to 90% of them singletons; the top ten hold roughly 5.1%.

The TCR sequence derives from a man aged 40-55 years with active COVID-19. The chain combines TRBV4-2 with TRBJ1-1; D is possibly TRBD1 (5 bases). Sequenced material: peripheral blood. The CDR3 nucleotides are TGTGCCAGCAGCCTCTACGGGACCCGGGGGACTGAAGCTTTCTTT. This encodes CASSLYGTRGTEAFF.